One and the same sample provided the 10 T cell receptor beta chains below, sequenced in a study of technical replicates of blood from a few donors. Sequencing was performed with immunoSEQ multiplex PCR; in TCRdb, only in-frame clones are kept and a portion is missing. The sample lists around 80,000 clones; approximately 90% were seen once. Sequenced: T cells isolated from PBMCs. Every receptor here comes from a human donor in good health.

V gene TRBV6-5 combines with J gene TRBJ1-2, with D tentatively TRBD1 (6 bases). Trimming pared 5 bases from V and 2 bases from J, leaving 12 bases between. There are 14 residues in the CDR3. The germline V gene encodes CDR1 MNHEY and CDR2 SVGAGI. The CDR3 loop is CASSTRDTNYGYTF. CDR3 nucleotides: TGTGCCAGCAGTACCCGGGACACCAACTATGGCTACACCTTC.

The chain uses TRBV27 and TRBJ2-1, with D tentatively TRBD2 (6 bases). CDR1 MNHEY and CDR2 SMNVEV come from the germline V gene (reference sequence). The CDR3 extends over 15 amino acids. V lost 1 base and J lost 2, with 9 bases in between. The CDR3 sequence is CASSLWREPYNEQFF. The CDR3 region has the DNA TGTGCCAGCAGTTTATGGAGGGAACCCTACAATGAGCAGTTCTTC.

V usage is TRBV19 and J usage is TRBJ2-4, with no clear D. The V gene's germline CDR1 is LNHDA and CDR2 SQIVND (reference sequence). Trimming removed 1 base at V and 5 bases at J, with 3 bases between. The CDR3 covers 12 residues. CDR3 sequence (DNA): TGTGCCAGTAGTATAGGAGAAAACATTCAGTACTTC. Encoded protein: CASSIGENIQYF.

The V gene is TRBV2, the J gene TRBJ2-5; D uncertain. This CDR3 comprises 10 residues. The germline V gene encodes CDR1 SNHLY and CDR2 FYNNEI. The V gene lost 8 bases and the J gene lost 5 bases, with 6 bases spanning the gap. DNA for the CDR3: TGTGCCAGCGAGATCGAGACCCAGTACTTC. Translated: CASEIETQYF.

CDR3 bases: TGTGCCAGCAGCTCCGGGACAGAACCTCAGCCCCAGCATTTT. It codes for CASSSGTEPQPQHF. This rearrangement joins TRBV7-2 to TRBJ1-5, with TRBD1 matching 7 bases. CDR3 size: 14 residues. Looked up from germline, CDR1 is SGHTA and CDR2 is FQGNSA. The J segment lost 6 bases and the V segment lost 4 bases, leaving 6 bases of the junction unmatched. The full variable domain, completed using reference TRBV7-2 and TRBJ1-5, is GAGVSQSPSNKVTEKGKDVELRCDPISGHTALYWYRQSLGQGLEFLIYFQGNSAPDKSGLPSDRFSAERTGGSVSTLTIQRTQQEDSAVYLCASSSGTEPQPQHFGDGTRLSIL.

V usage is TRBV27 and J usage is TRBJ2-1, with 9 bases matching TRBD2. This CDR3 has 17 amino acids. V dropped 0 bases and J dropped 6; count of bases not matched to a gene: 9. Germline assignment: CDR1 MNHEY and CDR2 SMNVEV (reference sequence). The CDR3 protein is CASSLSRLAGVSNEQFF. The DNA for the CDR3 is TGTGCCAGCAGTTTATCCCGTTTAGCGGGAGTAAGCAATGAGCAGTTCTTC.

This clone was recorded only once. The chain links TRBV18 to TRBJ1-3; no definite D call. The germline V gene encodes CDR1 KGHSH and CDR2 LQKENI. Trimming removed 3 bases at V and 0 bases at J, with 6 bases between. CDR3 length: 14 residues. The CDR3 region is CASSPQDSGNTIYF. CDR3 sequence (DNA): TGTGCCAGCTCACCTCAGGACTCTGGAAACACCATATATTTT.

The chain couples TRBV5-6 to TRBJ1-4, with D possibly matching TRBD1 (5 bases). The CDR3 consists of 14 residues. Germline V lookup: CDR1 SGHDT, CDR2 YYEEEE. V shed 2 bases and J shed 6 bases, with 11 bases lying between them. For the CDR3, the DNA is TGTGCCAGCAGCTTATTGGCGGGGCATGAAAAACTGTTTTTT. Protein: CASSLLAGHEKLFF. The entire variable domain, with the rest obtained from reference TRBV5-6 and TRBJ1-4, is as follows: DAGVTQSPTHLIKTRGQQVTLRCSPKSGHDTVSWYQQALGQGPQFIFQYYEEEERQRGNFPDRFSGHQFPNYSSELNVNALLLGDSALYLCASSLLAGHEKLFFGSGTQLSVL.

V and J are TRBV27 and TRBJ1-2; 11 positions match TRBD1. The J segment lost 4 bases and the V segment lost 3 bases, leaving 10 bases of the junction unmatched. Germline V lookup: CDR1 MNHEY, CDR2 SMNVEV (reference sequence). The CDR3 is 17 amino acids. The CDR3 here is CASSFQGQGGLSYGYTF. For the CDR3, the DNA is TGTGCCAGCAGTTTCCAGGGACAGGGGGGGCTATCCTATGGCTACACCTTC.

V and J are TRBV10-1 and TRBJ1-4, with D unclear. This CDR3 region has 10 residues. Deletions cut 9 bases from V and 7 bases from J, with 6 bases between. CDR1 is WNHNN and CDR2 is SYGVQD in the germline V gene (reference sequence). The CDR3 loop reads CARGREKLFF. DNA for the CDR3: TGCGCCAGGGGCCGTGAAAAACTGTTTTTT.